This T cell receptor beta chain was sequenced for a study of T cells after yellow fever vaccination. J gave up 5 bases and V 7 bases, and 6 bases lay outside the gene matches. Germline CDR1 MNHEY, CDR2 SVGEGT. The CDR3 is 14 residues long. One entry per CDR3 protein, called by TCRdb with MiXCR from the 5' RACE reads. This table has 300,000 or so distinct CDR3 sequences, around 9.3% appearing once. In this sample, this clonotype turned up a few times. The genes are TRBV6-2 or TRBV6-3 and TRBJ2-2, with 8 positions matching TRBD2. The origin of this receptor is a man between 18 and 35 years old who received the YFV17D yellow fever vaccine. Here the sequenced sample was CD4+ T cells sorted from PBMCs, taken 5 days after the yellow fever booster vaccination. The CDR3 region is CASTRTSRTGELFF. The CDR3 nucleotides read TGTGCCAGCACACGGACTAGCAGGACCGGGGAGCTGTTTTTT.